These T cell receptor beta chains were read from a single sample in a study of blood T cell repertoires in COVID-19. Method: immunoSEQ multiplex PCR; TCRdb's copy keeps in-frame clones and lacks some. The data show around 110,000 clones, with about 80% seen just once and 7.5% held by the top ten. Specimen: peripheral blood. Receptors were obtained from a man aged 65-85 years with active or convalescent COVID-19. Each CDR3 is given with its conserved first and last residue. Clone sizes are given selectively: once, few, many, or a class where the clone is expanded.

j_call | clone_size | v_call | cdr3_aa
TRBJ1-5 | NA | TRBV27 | CASSLDRAHSNQPQHF
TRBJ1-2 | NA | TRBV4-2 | CASSQDWGTSGYTF
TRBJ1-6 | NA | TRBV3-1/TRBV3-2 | CASSPGYRARSPLHF
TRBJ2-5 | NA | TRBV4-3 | CASSQSSGRSGGETQYF
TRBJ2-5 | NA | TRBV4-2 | CASSQASGLAETQYF
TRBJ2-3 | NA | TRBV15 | CAGQGLLVTDTQYF
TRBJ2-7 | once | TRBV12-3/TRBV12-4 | CASSFSTTYEQYF
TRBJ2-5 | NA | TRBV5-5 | CASSLRWAGGQETQYF
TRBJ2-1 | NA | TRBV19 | CASRLAGVWDEQFF
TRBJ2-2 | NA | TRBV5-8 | CASSLAIAGSGELFF
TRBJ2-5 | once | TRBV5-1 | CASRGGMEETQYF
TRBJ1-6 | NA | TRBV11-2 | CASSNRTGGNSPLHF
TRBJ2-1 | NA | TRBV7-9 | CASSLTGGASNEQFF
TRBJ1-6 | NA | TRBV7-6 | CASSGQGAENSPLHF
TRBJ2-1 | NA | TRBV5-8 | CASSGGSSGWYNEQFF
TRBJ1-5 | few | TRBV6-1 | CASSEDGGTPQHF
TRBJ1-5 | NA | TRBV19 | CASSTSGQGYYQPQHF
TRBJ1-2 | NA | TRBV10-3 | CAISESAGGARVHYGYTF
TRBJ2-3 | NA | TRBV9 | CASSVVDGRSDTQYF
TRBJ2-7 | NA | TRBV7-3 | CASSFDGAYEQYF
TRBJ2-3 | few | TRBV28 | CASSFEVGGTDTQYF
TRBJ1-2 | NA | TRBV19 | CASSIGQGGFYGYTF
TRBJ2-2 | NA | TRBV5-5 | CASSLEGAGELFF
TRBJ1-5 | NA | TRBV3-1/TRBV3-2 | CASSQDYRLSNQPQHF
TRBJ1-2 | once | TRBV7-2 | CASREGPQYGYTF
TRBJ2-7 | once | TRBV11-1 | CASSLEGRLMNEQYF